The sequence of this T cell receptor (beta chain) was determined in a study of T cell responses to AZD1222 COVID-19 vaccine. Germline V gene data show CDR1 as LNHDA and CDR2 as SQIVND (reference sequence). CDR3 length equals 12 residues. Trimming removed 2 bases from V and 5 bases from J, with 6 bases in between. The repertoire was sequenced with immunoSEQ multiplex PCR; TCRdb's copy has only in-frame clones and lacks some. Among tens of thousands of clones listed, about 88% were seen once. The sample here was peripheral blood, taken on day 0 of AZD1222 vaccination. This TCR derives from an adult in good health. The rearrangement joins TRBV19 to TRBJ1-1; maybe TRBD1 (5 bases). CDR3 coding DNA: TGTGCCAGTAGTATATGGGGGACTGAAGCTTTCTTT. Its protein is CASSIWGTEAFF.